This paragraph covers one TCR beta chain sequence. The target of this receptor is not known. Base qualities are not provided; no much larger clone lies one nucleotide away. The source of the sample is a study of cytomegalovirus exposure and HLA in healthy donors (dated by TCRdb to 2016 to 2017). Turning to the overall study: In an earlier analysis of 550 to 750 of the donors, 250 to 350 Gb of sequence data and some 100 million unique TCR beta sequences from 150 million to 200 million T cells were reported. An early release that covered some 640 HLA-typed donors contained 250 to 350 gigabases of sequencing data and around 85 million unique TCR sequences. The genetic ancestry cluster associated with self-reported Caucasian donors included over 65% of the 398 genotyped donors. The aim of the study was to test whether cataloging public T cell receptors could identify signatures of past pathogen exposure. The study profiled the T cell repertoires of 500 to 800 subjects by immunosequencing and related them to cytomegalovirus serostatus. A separate validation cohort of approximately 130 different subjects was used in addition to the 666-subject first cohort. To predict cytomegalovirus infection status, the study brought together high-throughput TCR immunosequencing, statistical association of individual TCRs with disease status, and machine learning. To study patterns of TCR occurrence, a later analysis re-analyzed previously published TCR beta repertoires from 700 or so donors and added high-resolution HLA genotyping. The later analysis used no new phenotypic data to find candidate immune exposures, relying instead on TCR beta sequences and their occurrence across donors. An earlier analysis of several hundred of the donors applied high-throughput TCR beta sequencing to assess whether each TCR beta V gene segment acted as functional or pseudogenic. Donor age, sex, ethnicity and CMV serostatus were compiled alongside the repertoire data. In a later genetic analysis, genome-wide SNP genotypes for about three fifths of the roughly 670 donors were used, and that subset was treated as a discovery cohort. All discovery cohort repertoires had been generated using a single sequencing platform. Class I and class II HLA loci were covered by the typing at four-digit resolution. Typing coverage varied by locus: about 629-630 donors for A, B, C, DRB1 and DQB1; more than 500 for DQA1; nearly 610 for DPA1; approximately 450 for DPB1. Four or five DR-DQ haplotypes were handled as single units for association and clustering because linkage in the cohort was strong. Among some 400 genotyped donors of the cohort, an average of about 220,000 unique TCR beta nucleotide sequences was sequenced per donor, of which about 19% were non-productive.

The cohort consisted of 650 to 700 healthy bone marrow donors. Cohort members were all nominally healthy when sampled, although unrecorded immune exposures were likely present. The donor tested CMV seronegative, placing the donor among the 352 seronegative members of the cohort. Each donor provided a peripheral blood sample, and peripheral blood mononuclear cells were used for TCR beta sequencing. The Qiagen DNeasy Blood Extraction Kit was used to extract genomic DNA from the blood cell samples. Summary of the overall study and its limitations: According to a later genetic analysis, donors in an Asian-associated ancestry cluster had fewer N-insertions in productive TCRs than the approximately 630-donor mean. A later analysis associated about 17,000 TCR beta sequences with specific HLA alleles at a false discovery rate of 0.05. Cytomegalovirus status was reported to be diagnosed by the classifier with high specificity and sensitivity in both the original and validation cohorts. When HLA alleles, especially DR and DQ, strongly co-occurred, TCR associations were difficult to assign to individual alleles. A total of about 150 TCR beta chains were listed by the study as associated with cytomegalovirus. Several of the top co-occurrence clusters appeared to be linked to parvovirus B19, influenza, CMV and Epstein-Barr virus, according to a later analysis. Because HLA typing was unavailable for some donors at each locus, only the typed subset was used in association tests. In vitro tests confirmed that three of the cytomegalovirus-associated TCR beta chains recognize cytomegalovirus antigens. In this cohort, only TCR beta chains were sequenced, and detectable features were limited by the absence of alpha or paired-chain data. The presence/absence analyses assumed that sequencing depth was roughly uniform across donors, and that assumption may not be true. Some IMGT-functional V segments, including TRBV6-2 and TRBV6-3, could not be distinguished by the 87-base-pair reads and were therefore excluded. Most CMV-associated TCR beta chains appeared to be HLA-restricted in a later analysis, and the HLA associations seemed to be driven largely by CMV exposure. Because counts were too low, about 15 rarely observed V segments, including chromosome 9 orphons, were left out of the earlier analysis of approximately 580 of the donors. In a later analysis, TCR association rates were found to vary across HLA loci, with the most associated TCRs seen for DRB1 alleles and the fewest for HLA-C alleles. CMV serostatus was the only immune exposure information available for the cohort. A later genetic analysis associated a missense DCLRE1C variant with V-gene and J-gene trimming of TCR beta chains, and an independent cohort replicated the association. Linkage disequilibrium might explain the correlated functional status among segregating V segments, but an unknown experimental factor could not be excluded. Across donors, most TCR sequences were observed very rarely, whereas some public TCRs were present in many individuals. A cluster of highly shared sequence variants was judged likely to be a technical artifact of the sequencing pipeline. In a later analysis, HLA-associated TCR beta chains showed more clonal expansion and lower generation probabilities than non-associated chains that were equally common. A further reported finding was that TCR beta sequences accurately predicted the HLA-A and HLA-B alleles for most subjects in the first cohort. In an earlier analysis of 500 to 650 of the donors, most TCR beta V segments appeared in productive rearrangements about 87% or about 30% of the time, broadly matching IMGT annotations. It was suggested by the authors that the approach could potentially be generalized to other disease states and immunological phenotypes.

The method behind the library was the immunoSEQ multiplex PCR assay. For the multiplex PCR, a mixture combining 60 forward primers for TCR Vbeta segments and 13 reverse primers for TCR Jbeta segments was used. The CDR3 region of rearranged TCR beta genes was amplified from genomic DNA with a multiplex PCR assay. The Illumina HiSeq System was used to sequence the amplified TCR beta libraries as 87-base-pair reads. The paper's data handling went like this. A later analysis counted 75 million to 100 million unique TCR beta chains across the roughly 700 repertoires, and 9.5 million to 11 million of these chains were shared by at least two donors. Raw reads were error-corrected and collapsed into unique sequences by a nearest-neighbor algorithm in which closely related sequences were merged to remove PCR and sequencing errors. CDR3 sequences were aligned to IMGT reference sequences to assign V, D and J gene segments. For a sequence to be retained, at least a six-nucleotide match to both a V gene segment and a J gene segment was required. A rearrangement counted as productive if the CDR3 had no stop codons and remained in frame with V and J, and every other rearrangement counted as non-productive. CDR3 was defined by IMGT convention, running from the second conserved V-encoded cysteine to the conserved J-encoded phenylalanine. Sequences without an unambiguous match to a single V gene segment were excluded from the earlier analysis of a few hundred of the donors. An earlier analysis of about 600 of the donors called V segments functional above 56.7% productive rearrangements and segregating when the between-donor standard deviation exceeded 5%. A statistical classification framework was developed to diagnose cytomegalovirus status using the catalog of TCR beta chain sequences. In a later analysis, V and J genes were assigned by comparing TCR nucleotide sequences against IMGT/GENE-DB human TR gene sequences. Using the TCRdist pipeline, a later analysis assigned CDR3 sequences along with most-parsimonious VDJ recombination scenarios. In a later analysis, each TCR beta chain was defined by its CDR3 amino acid sequence together with its V-gene family, and reads lacking a unique V-gene family were excluded. In a later analysis, 450 to 600 highly shared, low-generation-probability nucleotide sequences were removed to address suspected cross-contamination and a sequencing artifact. In a later analysis, a clonal expansion index was calculated for each public chain from normalized within-repertoire ranks of inferred template counts. Generation probabilities in a later analysis came from a VDJ recombination model fitted to out-of-frame rearrangements, and those results were checked against IGoR. A later analysis scored TCR-TCR, TCR-HLA and TCR-CMV co-occurrence with hypergeometric tests, applying a repertoire-size bias correction to TCR pairs. In a later analysis, false discovery rates were estimated by permuting HLA or CMV assignments 20 times. In a later analysis, co-occurring TCRs were grouped with DBSCAN, and TCRdist sequence similarity was added when clustering was performed within HLA-allele-positive subsets. Repertoires with fewer than 30,000 or more than 120,000 public chains, plus five repertoires with anomalous nucleotide sharing, were excluded from co-occurrence clustering. Held by TCRdb, this immuneACCESS table contains in-frame sequences only and omits some clones. Under half of the omission traces to an unresolved V gene where checked; the cause of the rest is unknown. Clone size and the V and J calls come from that table; the DNA yielded D and trimming. The sample profile shows some 96,000 clones; approximately 80% of them were found once. In total, the top ten clones hold approximately 0.83% of the sample.

The CDR3, cysteine through phenylalanine, is 13 amino acids long. Just CDR3 DNA is preserved here, 39 bases in frame from base 1. According to the germline V gene, CDR1 reads SGHTA and CDR2 reads FQGNSA. Relative to germline, V is 1 base shorter and J is 8 bases shorter, with 11 bases between their ends. The chain employs TRBV7-2 and TRBJ1-1; the D gene is unclear. Input material: PBMCs. The TCR originated in a woman in her sixties in good health and CMV-seronegative. The DNA sequence is as follows: TGTGCCAGCAGCTTAGATTGGGGAGGCGAAGCTTTCTTT. This is translated as CASSLDWGGEAFF.